The 6 T cell receptor beta chains in this list originate from one sample, sequenced in a study of CD8 T cells in Susac syndrome. RNA totalling roughly 0.45 to 1 ug underwent reverse transcription with random hexamers. TCRdb reprocessed the immunoSEQ multiplex PCR reads with MiXCR, giving one entry per CDR3 protein. The table lists 330,000 or so distinct CDR3 sequences, around 91% of them singletons. The sequenced sample was CD8+ T cells from PBMCs. Source of these receptors: a human donor with multiple sclerosis.

This chain connects TRBV12-3 or TRBV12-4 to TRBJ2-3, with D tentatively TRBD1 (6 bases). V was shortened by 3 bases and J by 4 bases, with 14 bases between the two germline ends. The CDR3 extends over 15 amino acids. CDR3: CASSFSGVGADTQYF. The CDR3 bases are TGTGCCAGCAGTTTCTCAGGGGTGGGGGCAGATACGCAGTATTTT.

The chain couples TRBV9 to TRBJ1-2; no firm D call. Trimming took 3 bases from V and 4 from J, leaving 19 bases between them. Germline CDR1 is SGDLS and CDR2 is YYNGEE. The CDR3 is made up of 16 amino acids. The CDR3 sequence is CASSGVETVPAYGYTF. The DNA of the CDR3 is TGTGCCAGCAGCGGAGTTGAAACAGTTCCCGCCTATGGCTACACCTTC.

J is TRBJ2-5 and V is TRBV2; 9 nucleotides match TRBD2. Unmatched junction bases numbered 12, after V lost 6 bases and J lost 1 base. The CDR3 has 17 amino acids. Germline lookup yields CDR1 SNHLY and CDR2 FYNNEI. The CDR3 DNA sequence: TGTGCCAGCAGCCCTTCCCCCCTAGCGGGACCCCAAGAGACCCAGTACTTC. Encoded protein: CASSPSPLAGPQETQYF.

The V and J genes are TRBV6-5 and TRBJ1-1; D ambiguous. The CDR3 has 13 amino acids. Germline CDR1 reads MNHEY; CDR2 reads SVGAGI. The ends were cut back, 2 bases at V and 6 bases at J, with 10 bases in the middle. The chain's CDR3 is CASSYGLNAEAFF. The CDR3 DNA is TGTGCCAGCAGTTACGGGCTTAACGCTGAAGCTTTCTTT.

This rearrangement joins TRBV27 to TRBJ2-5; D is uncertain. CDR3 length: 12 amino acids. Trimming removed 8 bases at V and 1 base at J, with 8 bases between. The V gene's germline CDR1 is MNHEY and CDR2 SMNVEV (reference sequence). This CDR3 is CASPASQETQYF. CDR3 coding DNA: TGTGCCAGCCCCGCCAGCCAAGAGACCCAGTACTTC.

This chain links TRBV6-2 or TRBV6-3 with TRBJ1-5; possibly TRBD1 for D (6 bases). Germline V gives CDR1 MNHEY, CDR2 SVGEGT. CDR3 length equals 14 residues. Trimming left V 2 bases short and J 3 bases short, with 8 bases between. The CDR3 here is CASSYGQTNQPQHF. In nucleotides, the CDR3 is TGTGCCAGCAGTTACGGACAGACCAATCAGCCCCAGCATTTT.